This T cell receptor (beta chain) was obtained from a study of T cell responses to AZD1222 COVID-19 vaccine. V dropped 3 bases and J dropped 5 bases, with 5 bases sitting between them. Germline CDR1 and CDR2: KGHSH and LQKENI. There are 11 residues in the CDR3. Sequencing was performed with immunoSEQ multiplex PCR; in TCRdb, only in-frame clones are kept and a portion is missing. The sample shows around 99,000 clones, around 92% of them seen only once. Overall study results and limits: Receipt of two AZD1222 doses was followed by a rise in Spike-specific TCR breadth and depth.

On this clone itself: Its antigen is not known.

The material sequenced was peripheral blood, taken on day 0 of AZD1222 vaccination. This sequence joins TRBV18 and TRBJ2-7; D is ambiguous. The receptor comes from an adult in good health. The DNA of the CDR3 is TGTGCCAGCTCACCTTCTAACGAGCAGTACTTC. Its translation is CASSPSNEQYF.